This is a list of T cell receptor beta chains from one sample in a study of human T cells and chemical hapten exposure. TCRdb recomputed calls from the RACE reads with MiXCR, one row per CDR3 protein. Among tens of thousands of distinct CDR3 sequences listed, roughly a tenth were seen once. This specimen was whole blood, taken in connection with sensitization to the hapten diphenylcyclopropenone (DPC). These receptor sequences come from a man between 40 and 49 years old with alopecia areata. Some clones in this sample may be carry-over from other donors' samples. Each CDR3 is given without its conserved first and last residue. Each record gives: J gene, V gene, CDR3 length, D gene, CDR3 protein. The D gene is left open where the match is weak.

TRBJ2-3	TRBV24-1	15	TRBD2	ATSDPLGLAGADTQY
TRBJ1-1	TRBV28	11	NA	ASRRPSSTEAF
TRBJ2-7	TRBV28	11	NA	ASSFGLDYEQY
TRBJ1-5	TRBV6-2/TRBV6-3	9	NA	ASSQGQPQH
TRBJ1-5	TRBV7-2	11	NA	ASSFGGNQPQH
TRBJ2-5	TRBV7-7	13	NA	ASSLGDSGEETQY
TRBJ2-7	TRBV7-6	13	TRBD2	ASSTSGRSSYEQY
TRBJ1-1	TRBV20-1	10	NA	SAGDWNTEAF
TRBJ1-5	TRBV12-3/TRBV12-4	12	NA	ASSPRGWGQPQH
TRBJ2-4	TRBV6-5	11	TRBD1	ASSWDRRGIQY
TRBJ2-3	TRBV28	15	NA	ASRPQRGRNMGDTQY
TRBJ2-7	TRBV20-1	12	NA	SANSLGTYYEQY
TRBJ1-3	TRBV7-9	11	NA	ASSGTSGNTIY
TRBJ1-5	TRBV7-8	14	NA	ASSSGGRDSNQPQH
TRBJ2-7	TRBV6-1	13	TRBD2	ASSSYSGRQDEQY
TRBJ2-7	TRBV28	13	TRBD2	ASRSETSGSHEQY
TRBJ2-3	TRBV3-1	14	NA	ASSRTSSTGADTQY
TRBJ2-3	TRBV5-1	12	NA	ASSLQAVADTQY
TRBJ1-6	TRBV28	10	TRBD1	ASSSWDRVLH
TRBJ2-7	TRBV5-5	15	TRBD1	ASSFSPGTGANYEQY
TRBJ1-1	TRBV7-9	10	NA	ASSLGTTEAF
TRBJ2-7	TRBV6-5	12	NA	ASSTAGGGREQY
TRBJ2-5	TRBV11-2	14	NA	ASSRDGRGAGETQY
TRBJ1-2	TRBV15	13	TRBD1	ATSRVRGTGIGYT
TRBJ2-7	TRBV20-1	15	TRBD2	SARIGLAGGGVYEQY
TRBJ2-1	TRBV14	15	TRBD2	ASSRVSGGRASIEQF
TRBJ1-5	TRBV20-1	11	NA	SAEDGANQPQH
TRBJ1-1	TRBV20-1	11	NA	SARRLKNTEAF
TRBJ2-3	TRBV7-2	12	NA	ASSGLGRPDTQY
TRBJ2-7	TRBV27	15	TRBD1	ASSSYGSGTGRYEQY
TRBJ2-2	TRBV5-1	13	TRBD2	ASSTLAGGAGELF
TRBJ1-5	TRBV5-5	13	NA	ASSSLTYSNQPQH
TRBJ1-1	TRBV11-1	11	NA	ASRQIGGTEAF
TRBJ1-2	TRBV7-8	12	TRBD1	ASSTRTGGTGYT
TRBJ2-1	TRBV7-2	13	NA	ASSLTQSSYNEQF
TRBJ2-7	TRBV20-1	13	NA	SAKPRNTHFHEQY
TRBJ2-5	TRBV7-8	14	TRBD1	ASSLVGTGEQETQY
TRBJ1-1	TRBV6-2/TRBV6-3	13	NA	ASKMRTSGSTEAF
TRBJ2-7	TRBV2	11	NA	ASSETVPYEQY
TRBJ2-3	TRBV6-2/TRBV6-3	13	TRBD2	ASLPGLAGRDTQY
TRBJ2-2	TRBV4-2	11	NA	ASRDGNTGELF
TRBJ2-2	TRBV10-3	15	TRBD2	AISEPTSLGYTGELF
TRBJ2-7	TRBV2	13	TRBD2	ASSLAGGPSGEQY
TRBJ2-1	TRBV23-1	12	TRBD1	ANAPRQGDNEQF
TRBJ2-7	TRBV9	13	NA	ASSTGTQGSYEQY
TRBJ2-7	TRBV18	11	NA	ASSPPRDYEQY
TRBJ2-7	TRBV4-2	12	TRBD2	ASSPGLAGYEQY
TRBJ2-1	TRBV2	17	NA	ASRGGLELSESSYNEQF
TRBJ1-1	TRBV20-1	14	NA	SANGDISKEDTEAF
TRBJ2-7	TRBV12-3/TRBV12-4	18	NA	ASSLETSPWGPSGHLEQY
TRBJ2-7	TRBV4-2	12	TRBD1	ASSQVQGAAEQY
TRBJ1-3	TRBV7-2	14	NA	ASSLVGGTSGNTIY
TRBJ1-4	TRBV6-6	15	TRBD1	ASRKQGVSGGIEKLF
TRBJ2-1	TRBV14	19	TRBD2	ASSQRPEVPGLAAPYNEQF